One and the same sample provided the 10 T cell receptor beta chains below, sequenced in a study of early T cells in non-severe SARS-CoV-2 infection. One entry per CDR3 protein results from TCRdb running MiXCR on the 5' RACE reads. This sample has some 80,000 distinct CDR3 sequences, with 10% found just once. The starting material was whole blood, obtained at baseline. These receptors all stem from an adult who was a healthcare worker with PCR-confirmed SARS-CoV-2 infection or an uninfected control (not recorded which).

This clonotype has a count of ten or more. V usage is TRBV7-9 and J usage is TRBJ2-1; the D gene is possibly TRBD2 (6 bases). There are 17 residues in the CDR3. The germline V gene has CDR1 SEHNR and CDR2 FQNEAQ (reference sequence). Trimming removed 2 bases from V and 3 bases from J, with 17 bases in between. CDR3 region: CASSLSLRGKGYNEQFF. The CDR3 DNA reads TGTGCCAGCAGCTTAAGCCTTCGCGGGAAGGGCTACAATGAGCAGTTCTTC.

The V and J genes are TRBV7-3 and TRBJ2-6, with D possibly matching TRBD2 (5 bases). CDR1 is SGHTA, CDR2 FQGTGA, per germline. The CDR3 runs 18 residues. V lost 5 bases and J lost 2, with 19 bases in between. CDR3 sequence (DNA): TGTGCCAGCAGCCCTACGGGATCGGTGGAAACTGGGGCCAACGTCCTGACTTTC. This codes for CASSPTGSVETGANVLTF.

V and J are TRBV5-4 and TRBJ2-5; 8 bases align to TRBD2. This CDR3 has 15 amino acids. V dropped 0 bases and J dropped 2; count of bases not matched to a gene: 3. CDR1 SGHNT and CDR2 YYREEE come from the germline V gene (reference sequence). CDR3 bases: TGTGCCAGCAGCTTGGTGGTAGCGGGACAAGAGACCCAGTACTTC. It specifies CASSLVVAGQETQYF. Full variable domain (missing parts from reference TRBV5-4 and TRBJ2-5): ETGVTQSPTHLIKTRGQQVTLRCSSQSGHNTVSWYQQALGQGPQFIFQYYREEENGRGNFPPRFSGLQFPNYSSELNVNALELDDSALYLCASSLVVAGQETQYFGPGTRLLVL.

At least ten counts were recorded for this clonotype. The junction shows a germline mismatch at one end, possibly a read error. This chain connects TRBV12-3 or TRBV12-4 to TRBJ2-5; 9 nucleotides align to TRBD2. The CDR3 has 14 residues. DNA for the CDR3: TGTGCCAGCAGCTTAGCGGGAGCGGAGGAGACCCAGTACTTC. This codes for CASSLAGAEETQYF.

The CDR3 protein is CASSLEATGNTIYF. Here the CDR3 DNA reads TGCGCCAGCAGCTTGGAAGCGACCGGAAACACCATATATTTT. This chain connects TRBV5-1 to TRBJ1-3; no clear D gene. Germline CDR1 and CDR2: SGHRS and YFSETQ. V lost 0 bases to trimming and J lost 4 bases, with 8 bases between them. The CDR3 sequence is 14 residues long. The full variable domain, in which reference TRBV5-1 and TRBJ1-3 provide the parts outside the CDR3, is KAGVTQTPRYLIKTRGQQVTLSCSPISGHRSVSWYQQTPGQGLQFLFEYFSETQRNKGNFPGRFSGRQFSNSRSEMNVSTLELGDSALYLCASSLEATGNTIYFGEGSWLTVV.

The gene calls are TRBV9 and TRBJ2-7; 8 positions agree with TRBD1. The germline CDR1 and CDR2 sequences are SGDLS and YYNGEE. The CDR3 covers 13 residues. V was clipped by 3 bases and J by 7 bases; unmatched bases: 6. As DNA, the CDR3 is TGTGCCAGCAGCGCCTTTGACAGGGGAGAGCAGTACTTC. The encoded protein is CASSAFDRGEQYF.

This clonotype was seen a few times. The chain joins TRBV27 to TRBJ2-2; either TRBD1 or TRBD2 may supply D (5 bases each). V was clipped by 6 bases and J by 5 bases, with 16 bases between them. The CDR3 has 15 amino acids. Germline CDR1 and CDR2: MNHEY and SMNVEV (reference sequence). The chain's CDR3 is CASSRTGTVTGELFF. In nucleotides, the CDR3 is TGTGCCAGCAGCCGCACCGGGACGGTAACCGGGGAGCTGTTTTTT.

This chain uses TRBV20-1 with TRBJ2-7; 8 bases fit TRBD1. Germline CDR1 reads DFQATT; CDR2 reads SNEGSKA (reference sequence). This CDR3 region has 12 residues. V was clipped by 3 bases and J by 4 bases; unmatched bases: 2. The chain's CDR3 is CSARDREYEQYF. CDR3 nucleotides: TGCAGTGCTAGGGACAGGGAATACGAGCAGTACTTC.

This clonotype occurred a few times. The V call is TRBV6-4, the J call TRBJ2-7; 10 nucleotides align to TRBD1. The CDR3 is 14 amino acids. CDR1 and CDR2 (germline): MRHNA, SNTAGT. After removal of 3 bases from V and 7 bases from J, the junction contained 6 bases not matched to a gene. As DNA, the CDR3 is TGTGCCAGCAGTGAAGGGACAGGGGCCACGGAGCAGTACTTC. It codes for CASSEGTGATEQYF.

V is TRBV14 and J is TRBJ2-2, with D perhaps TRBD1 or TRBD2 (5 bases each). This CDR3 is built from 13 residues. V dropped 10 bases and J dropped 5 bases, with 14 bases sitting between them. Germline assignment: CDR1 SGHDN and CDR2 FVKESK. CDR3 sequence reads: CATSPWGTGELFF. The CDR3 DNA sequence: TGTGCCACCTCACCTTGGGGGACCGGGGAGCTGTTTTTT.